Below are 20 T cell receptor beta chains sequenced from a single sample in a study of blood T cell repertoires in COVID-19. Profiled with immunoSEQ multiplex PCR; TCRdb holds only in-frame clones, not every one. The profile shows 200,000 or so clones, around four fifths of them singletons. What was sequenced was peripheral blood. The receptors were gathered from a man aged 55 to 70 with COVID-19, enrolled during active disease.

The V and J genes are TRBV7-2 and TRBJ1-6; 11 nucleotides agree with TRBD1. Germline assignment: CDR1 SGHTA and CDR2 FQGNSA. This CDR3 region has 15 residues. Losses at the gene ends were 3 bases for V and 10 bases for J; bases not matched to a gene: 5. The CDR3 loop reads CASSFKGTGGSPLHF. The CDR3 region has the DNA TGTGCCAGCAGCTTTAAGGGGACAGGGGGATCACCCCTCCACTTT. Supplemented by reference TRBV7-2 and TRBJ1-6, the full variable domain reads GAGVSQSPSNKVTEKGKDVELRCDPISGHTALYWYRQSLGQGLEFLIYFQGNSAPDKSGLPSDRFSAERTGGSVSTLTIQRTQQEDSAVYLCASSFKGTGGSPLHFGNGTRLTVT.

This clone has a handful of counts. The chain combines TRBV19 with TRBJ2-2; D call uncertain. Germline CDR1 is LNHDA and CDR2 is SQIVND (reference sequence). The CDR3 extends over 12 amino acids. Trimming took off 5 bases at V and 5 bases at J, with 6 bases between the two ends. In nucleotides, the CDR3 is TGTGCCAGTAGTTGGGCAACCGGGGAGCTGTTTTTT. Amino acid sequence: CASSWATGELFF.

The rearrangement joins TRBV9 to TRBJ2-2; maybe TRBD1 (6 bases). Trimming removed 0 bases at V and 3 bases at J, with 9 bases between. The CDR3 spans 15 residues. Germline V gives CDR1 SGDLS, CDR2 YYNGEE. This CDR3 reads CASSVGGRDTGELFF. The CDR3 DNA reads TGTGCCAGCAGCGTAGGGGGGCGGGACACCGGGGAGCTGTTTTTT.

The gene calls are TRBV19 and TRBJ2-1; TRBD2 agrees at 8 bases. Germline assignment: CDR1 LNHDA and CDR2 SQIVND (reference sequence). This CDR3 is 17 amino acids long. The trim removed 5 bases at V and 4 bases at J, leaving 13 bases unmatched. The CDR3 DNA reads TGTGCCAGTAGTCCCGCGTGGGGGACTAGAGGTTACAATGAGCAGTTCTTC. Residues: CASSPAWGTRGYNEQFF.

This rearrangement joins TRBV27 to TRBJ1-1, with TRBD1 matching 7 bases. Germline V gene sequence: CDR1 MNHEY, CDR2 SMNVEV (reference sequence). This CDR3 has 13 residues. V was clipped by 7 bases and J by 5 bases; unmatched bases: 7. Written as DNA, the CDR3 is TGTGCCAGCACCCACAGGGGACTGACTGAAGCTTTCTTT. Translated, it gives CASTHRGLTEAFF.

The chain carries TRBV27 and TRBJ2-4; maybe TRBD2 (6 bases). CDR3 length: 18 residues. Trimming pared 0 bases from V and 4 bases from J, leaving 19 bases between. In germline, CDR1 is MNHEY, CDR2 SMNVEV (reference sequence). In DNA form, the CDR3 reads TGTGCCAGCAGTTTATCGGGGTGGCGGGGAAATATTAAAAACATTCAGTACTTC. Translation: CASSLSGWRGNIKNIQYF.

The chain combines TRBV10-3 with TRBJ2-2; 10 bases map to TRBD1. The V gene end was trimmed by 7 bases and the J gene end by 3 bases; junction bases not matched to a gene: 5. Germline lookup yields CDR1 ENHRY and CDR2 SYGVKD. The CDR3 sequence is 15 residues long. The CDR3 sequence: CAITRGTGDTGELFF. The CDR3 coding sequence is TGTGCCATCACCCGGGGGACAGGGGACACCGGGGAGCTGTTTTTT.

This chain joins TRBV10-3 and TRBJ2-2, with TRBD2 matching over 10 bases. The germline V gene encodes CDR1 ENHRY and CDR2 SYGVKD. The CDR3 is 16 amino acids. The ends lost 0 bases at V and 7 bases at J; junction bases unmatched: 5. This chain's CDR3 is CAISESSSGSHGELFF. CDR3 DNA: TGTGCCATCAGTGAGTCCTCTAGCGGGAGTCACGGGGAGCTGTTTTTT.

DNA of the CDR3: TGCGCCAGCAAATCCGGGACAGTGAACACTGAAGCTTTCTTT. Residues: CASKSGTVNTEAFF. This chain joins TRBV5-1 and TRBJ1-1, with 7 bases matching TRBD1. Germline V gene sequence: CDR1 SGHRS, CDR2 YFSETQ. V gave up 6 bases and J gave up 0 bases; unmatched junction bases: 5. The CDR3 has 14 residues. Filled out from reference TRBV5-1 and TRBJ1-1, the complete variable domain reads KAGVTQTPRYLIKTRGQQVTLSCSPISGHRSVSWYQQTPGQGLQFLFEYFSETQRNKGNFPGRFSGRQFSNSRSEMNVSTLELGDSALYLCASKSGTVNTEAFFGQGTRLTVV.

This clone showed up just a few times. V gene TRBV27 combines with J gene TRBJ2-7; D possibly corresponds to TRBD2 (5 bases). From germline, CDR1 is MNHEY and CDR2 SMNVEV (reference sequence). CDR3 size: 14 residues. Deletions cut 3 bases from V and 2 bases from J, with 11 bases between. The CDR3 nucleotides are TGTGCCAGCAGTTTCGTGCCGAGGGCCTACGAGCAGTACTTC. This encodes CASSFVPRAYEQYF.

The chain is built from TRBV4-1 and TRBJ1-2; D unresolved. The CDR3 has 16 amino acids. Trimming removed 1 base at V and 0 bases at J, with 12 bases between. CDR1 and CDR2 (germline): MGHRA, YSYEKL. The CDR3 loop reads CASSQGEGPANYGYTF. For the CDR3, the DNA is TGCGCCAGCAGCCAAGGGGAGGGCCCTGCTAACTATGGCTACACCTTC.

J is TRBJ2-3 and V is TRBV7-3; TRBD1 is a possible D gene (6 bases). The CDR3 totals 13 residues. Per the germline V gene, CDR1 is SGHTA and CDR2 is FQGTGA. The germline V and J ends were trimmed by 1 base and 6 bases, with 8 bases remaining between them. In nucleotides, the CDR3 is TGTGCCAGCAGCTTAAGTCAGGGGGATACGCAGTATTTT. It is translated as CASSLSQGDTQYF.

The gene calls are TRBV7-2 and TRBJ1-1; 9 bases fit TRBD1. J gave up 6 bases and V 4 bases, and 3 bases lay outside the gene matches. CDR1 is SGHTA, CDR2 FQGNSA, per germline. The CDR3 has 13 residues. The CDR3 is CASSSQGAAEAFF. For the CDR3, the DNA is TGTGCCAGCAGCTCACAGGGGGCGGCTGAAGCTTTCTTT.

The V call is TRBV12-5, the J call TRBJ2-7; the D gene is possibly TRBD2 (5 bases). CDR3 length equals 13 residues. The V gene's germline CDR1 is LGHNT and CDR2 FRNRAP. V was shortened by 2 bases and J by 7 bases, with 12 bases between the two germline ends. As DNA, the CDR3 is TGTGCTAGTGGTTTGAGCGGAGGTCTTGAGCAGTACTTC. This sequence encodes CASGLSGGLEQYF.

The table lists this clone with a count of one. The chain is built from TRBV30 and TRBJ1-3, with no clear D. Per the germline V gene, CDR1 is GTSNPN and CDR2 is SVGIG (reference sequence). CDR3 size: 11 residues. Trimming stripped 5 bases from V and 7 bases from J, with 9 bases between. This CDR3 reads CAWSILNTIYF. In DNA form, the CDR3 reads TGTGCCTGGTCTATACTTAACACCATATATTTT.

The rearrangement links TRBV19 to TRBJ1-5, with TRBD1 matching 8 bases. This CDR3 has 14 amino acids. The germline CDR1 and CDR2 sequences are LNHDA and SQIVND (reference sequence). Trimming removed 6 bases from V and 4 bases from J; junction bases left unmatched: 5. The CDR3 region has the DNA TGTGCCAGTAGCGCAGGGGGCGGTAATCAGCCCCAGCATTTT. Translation gives CASSAGGGNQPQHF.

The J gene is TRBJ1-1, the V gene TRBV4-1; D call uncertain. The V end was cut by 0 bases, the J end by 1 base, with 6 bases between. This CDR3 is 14 amino acids long. Germline CDR1 and CDR2: MGHRA and YSYEKL. CDR3 protein: CASSQELWNTEAFF. The CDR3 DNA sequence: TGCGCCAGCAGCCAAGAACTCTGGAACACTGAAGCTTTCTTT.

V gene TRBV9 combines with J gene TRBJ1-2; the D is unclear. The length of the CDR3 is 15 residues. Germline V gene lookup returns CDR1 SGDLS and CDR2 YYNGEE. Trimming removed 0 bases at V and 4 bases at J, with 13 bases between. CDR3 residues: CASSVDEGSRYGYTF. The CDR3 nucleotides read TGTGCCAGCAGCGTAGATGAGGGCTCACGCTATGGCTACACCTTC.

V and J are TRBV2 and TRBJ2-1; 12 bases agree with TRBD2. The germline CDR1 and CDR2 sequences are SNHLY and FYNNEI. The CDR3 spans 14 residues. V shed 7 bases and J 10 bases; nucleotides not matched to a gene: 8. CDR3 DNA: TGTGCCAGCACCCTGACTAGCGGGAGAGAAGAGCAGTTCTTC. Translation: CASTLTSGREEQFF.

V and J are TRBV7-2 and TRBJ1-3; weak D call: TRBD1 (6 bases). Deletions cut 5 bases from V and 3 bases from J, with 14 bases between. The CDR3 totals 15 residues. Per the germline V gene, CDR1 is SGHTA and CDR2 is FQGNSA. This CDR3 is CASSVGGVLGNTIYF. The CDR3 DNA is TGTGCCAGCAGCGTAGGGGGGGTTCTTGGAAACACCATATATTTT.